The 26 T cell receptor beta chains in this list originate from one sample, sequenced in a study of T cells in women clearing cervical HPV infection. Sequencing was performed with immunoSEQ multiplex PCR; in TCRdb, only in-frame clones are kept and a portion is missing. The sample's table shows more than 15,000 clones. The sample taken for sequencing was blood buffy coat. The receptors were gathered from a woman aged 18-70 years with a cervical HPV16 infection that either progressed to CIN3+ or cleared (not recorded which).

With regard to this clone: The read comes to an end 3 residues before the CDR3 does, leaving the germline J gene to fill in the end. J is TRBJ1-2 and V is TRBV20-1; 7 bases are a match to TRBD1. Trimming took 4 bases from V and 7 from J; bases not matched to a gene: 9. Germline V CDR1 and CDR2: DFQATT, SNEGSKA (reference sequence). The CDR3 consists of 13 residues. The sequenced CDR3 bases are TGCAGTGCTACCAGCCACAGGGGCATTGGC. Protein: CSATSHRGIG. From start to end, the CDR3 is CSATSHRGIGYTF.

Details on this clone: The read falls 3 residues short of the CDR3 end, and the missing part is taken from the germline J gene. The rearrangement joins TRBV10-3 to TRBJ1-1; 10 nucleotides align to TRBD1. V dropped 8 bases and J dropped 0; count of bases not matched to a gene: 3. The CDR3 is 14 amino acids. Germline V gene lookup returns CDR1 ENHRY and CDR2 SYGVKD. The CDR3 bases that were read are TGTGCCATCCGGGACAGGGGCATGAACACTGAA. It translates to CAIRDRGMNTE. The CDR3 in full is CAIRDRGMNTEAFF.

CDR3 protein: CAITPSKGLETQYF. CDR3 DNA, as far as it was read: TGTGCCATTACGCCTTCTAAGGGTCTAGAGACC. The chain couples TRBV10-3 to TRBJ2-5; no clear D gene. Sequencing ends 3 residues short of the CDR3 end; the germline J gene provides the rest. Trimming removed 9 bases at V and 4 bases at J, with 18 bases between. The CDR3 spans 14 residues. CDR1 and CDR2 from the germline V gene are ENHRY and SYGVKD.

The CDR3 bases that were read are TGTGCCAGCAGCTGGACAGGGGGGATTGGTAATCAGCCC. Translating it yields CASSWTGGIGNQP. The CDR3 reads in full as CASSWTGGIGNQPQHF. V gene TRBV7-8 combines with J gene TRBJ1-5; 10 bases map to TRBD1. From the germline J gene comes the end of the CDR3, since the read stops 3 residues before it. The V segment lost 4 bases and the J segment 4 bases; nucleotides outside the gene matches: 7. Germline values: CDR1 SGHVS, CDR2 FQNEAQ. This CDR3 is 16 amino acids long.

Of note for this clone: The junction does not match germline at one end; this may be a read error. The read terminates 3 residues before the CDR3 end, so the remaining end is supplied by the germline J gene. V and J are TRBV6-1 and TRBJ1-2; D may be TRBD1 (6 bases). The CDR3 runs to 16 residues. Germline V CDR1 and CDR2: MNHNS, SASEGT. The DNA read from the CDR3 is TGTGCCAGCAGGGAAGAAGGGGGTTACCAGAACTATGGC. Amino acid sequence: CASREEGGYQNYG. The complete CDR3 sequence is CASREEGGYQNYGYTF.

Remarks on this clone: The read falls 3 residues short of the CDR3 end, and the missing part is taken from the germline J gene. This chain links TRBV19 with TRBJ1-1, with D perhaps matching TRBD1 (6 bases). The V end lost 7 bases, the J end lost 0 bases, and 15 bases lay between the germline ends. Germline lookup yields CDR1 LNHDA and CDR2 SQIVND (reference sequence). This CDR3 contains 15 residues. CDR3 DNA (partial): TGTGCCAGTAAACCCCAAACAGGGATGAACACTGAA. Amino acid sequence: CASKPQTGMNTE. The whole CDR3 protein reads CASKPQTGMNTEAFF.

The sequenced part of the CDR3 DNA is TGCAGTGCTAAGATATATGAGCGGAACAATGAG. Translated: CSAKIYERNNE. The CDR3 in its entirety is CSAKIYERNNEQFF. The rearrangement links TRBV20-1 to TRBJ2-1, with D perhaps TRBD2 (5 bases). The read stops 3 residues short of the end of the CDR3; the missing end is completed from the germline J gene. The germline V gene has CDR1 DFQATT and CDR2 SNEGSKA (reference sequence). V was pared by 4 bases and J by 5 bases, with 15 bases between. This CDR3 has 14 residues.

Concerning this clone: Sequencing ends 3 residues short of the CDR3 end; the germline J gene provides the rest. V usage is TRBV7-9 and J usage is TRBJ2-7; D is perhaps TRBD1 (6 bases). This CDR3 contains 14 residues. Trimming took 2 bases from V and 5 from J, leaving 13 bases between them. Germline assignment: CDR1 SEHNR and CDR2 FQNEAQ (reference sequence). The DNA read from the CDR3 is TGTGCCAGCAGCTTACTGGGGGCGATCCACGAG. Translated, it gives CASSLLGAIHE. The whole CDR3 reads CASSLLGAIHEQYF.

About this clone: The read ends 3 residues before the CDR3 terminus; that terminus is restored from the germline J gene. The V call is TRBV20-1, the J call TRBJ2-7, with a possible D match to TRBD2 (5 bases). The CDR3 length is 11 residues. V dropped 7 bases and J dropped 2 bases, with 9 bases sitting between them. Germline assignment: CDR1 DFQATT and CDR2 SNEGSKA (reference sequence). The CDR3 bases that were read are TGCAGTGTGAAGCGGACCTACGAG. Its protein is CSVKRTYE. The CDR3, in full, reads CSVKRTYEQYF.

Comment on this clone: Read sequence stops 3 residues before the CDR3 end, and the germline J gene provides the missing end. The chain couples TRBV19 to TRBJ1-1, with 8 bases that match TRBD1. The trim removed 9 bases at V and 6 bases at J, leaving 15 bases unmatched. In germline, CDR1 is LNHDA, CDR2 SQIVND (reference sequence). The CDR3 is 15 amino acids. CDR3 DNA, as far as it was read: TGTGCCAGAGTGGAAGACAGGGGAGTTGTAGCTGAA. This translates into CARVEDRGVVAE. Given in full, the CDR3 is CARVEDRGVVAEAFF.

To note about this clone: The sequence runs out 3 residues before the end of the CDR3; the remainder is reconstructed from the germline J gene. J is TRBJ2-1 and V is TRBV7-3; 13 nucleotides line up with TRBD2. This CDR3 is built from 17 residues. From germline, CDR1 is SGHTA and CDR2 FQGTGA. Trimming removed 0 bases from V and 8 bases from J; junction bases left unmatched: 7. CDR3 in amino acids: CASSLTGGTSGIHEQFF. CDR3 bases read: TGTGCCAGCAGCTTAACGGGGGGGACTAGCGGGATCCATGAG.

Comment on this clone: The CDR3 end lies 3 residues beyond the end of the read and is filled in from the germline J gene. In the same sample, other DNA sequences code for this CDR3. The chain uses TRBV19 and TRBJ1-1; the D gene is possibly TRBD1 (5 bases). This CDR3 has 12 residues. Germline V gene lookup returns CDR1 LNHDA and CDR2 SQIVND (reference sequence). The CDR3 DNA, read in part, is TGTGCCAGTAGTATGTCGGGGGAGACC. Translated: CASSMSGET. The CDR3, in full, reads CASSMSGETAFF.

Concerning this clone: With the read ending 3 residues before the CDR3 end, the germline J gene is used to fill in that end. The chain employs TRBV7-9 and TRBJ1-1; 7 nucleotides line up with TRBD1. The V and J ends lost 4 bases and 5 bases, in that order; junction bases with no gene match: 4. This CDR3 comprises 13 residues. CDR1 and CDR2 from the germline V gene are SEHNR and FQNEAQ (reference sequence). The sequenced CDR3 bases are TGTGCCAGCAGCTCGACACAGGGGACTGAA. This encodes CASSSTQGTE. In full, the CDR3 reads CASSSTQGTEAFF.

On this clone: The DNA ends 3 residues before the CDR3 does, and the rest of the CDR3 is filled in from the germline J gene. V gene TRBV18 combines with J gene TRBJ1-1; no reliable D call. Germline CDR1 and CDR2: KGHSH and LQKENI. This CDR3 has 12 amino acids. Here the CDR3 reads CASSPQGYEAFF. CDR3 DNA (partial): TGTGCCAGCTCACCACAGGGTTACGAG.

For this clone: The observed sequence ends 3 residues before the CDR3 terminus, with the missing tail filled in from the germline J gene. The V call is TRBV19, the J call TRBJ2-2, with D tentatively TRBD2 (6 bases). V shed 7 bases and J shed 4 bases, with 16 bases lying between them. The length of the CDR3 is 15 residues. The germline V gene has CDR1 LNHDA and CDR2 SQIVND (reference sequence). The CDR3 protein is CASTTNGGGTGELFF. The covered CDR3 bases are TGTGCCAGTACCACCAACGGGGGAGGCACCGGGGAG.

About this clone itself: The read falls 3 residues short of the CDR3 end, and the missing part is taken from the germline J gene. This sequence joins TRBV28 and TRBJ2-3; 8 positions agree with TRBD1. CDR1 is MDHEN, CDR2 SYDVKM, per germline. CDR3 size: 14 residues. J was trimmed by 8 bases and V by 5 bases; bases with no gene match: 9. The CDR3 is CASSPGGAGGTQYF. The sequenced part of the CDR3 DNA is TGTGCCAGCAGTCCAGGGGGCGCTGGGGGTACG. The full variable domain, in which reference TRBV28 and TRBJ2-3 provide the parts outside the CDR3, is DVKVTQSSRYLVKRTGEKVFLECVQDMDHENMFWYRQDPGLGLRLIYFSYDVKMKEKGDIPEGYSVSREKKERFSLILESASTNQTSMYLCASSPGGAGGTQYFGPGTRLTVL.

In regard to this clone: The read is 3 residues too short to cover the CDR3 end, so that end is filled in from the germline J gene. The chain is built from TRBV30 and TRBJ1-2; no clear D gene. Trimming left V 5 bases short and J 0 bases short, with 10 bases between. The V gene's germline CDR1 is GTSNPN and CDR2 SVGIG (reference sequence). This CDR3 has 13 amino acids. Here the CDR3 reads CAWFAEANYGYTF. CDR3 DNA, as far as it was read: TGTGCCTGGTTTGCGGAAGCTAACTATGGC. Full variable domain (rest looked up from reference TRBV30 and TRBJ1-2): SQTIHQWPATLVQPVGSPLSLECTVEGTSNPNLYWYRQAAGRGLQLLFYSVGIGQISSEVPQNLSASRPQDRQFILSSKKLLLSDSGFYLCAWFAEANYGYTFGSGTRLTVV.

CDR3 DNA (partial): TGTGCCTGGGGCAGGGGGCTGAGGAATGAG. This encodes CAWGRGLRNE. In full, the CDR3 reads CAWGRGLRNEQFF. V gene TRBV30 combines with J gene TRBJ2-1, with 8 bases aligning to TRBD1. The read stops 3 residues short of the end of the CDR3; the missing end is completed from the germline J gene. CDR1 is GTSNPN, CDR2 SVGIG, per germline (reference sequence). The CDR3 runs to 13 residues. Trimming removed 5 bases from V and 7 bases from J; junction bases left unmatched: 7.

Partial CDR3 DNA: TGCGCCAGCAGAAGGGACAGCTACACCGGGGAG. Its translation: CASRRDSYTGE. From start to end, the CDR3 is CASRRDSYTGELFF. The chain uses TRBV10-1 and TRBJ2-2; 7 bases are a match to TRBD1. The read halts 3 residues ahead of the CDR3 end, with the missing end drawn from the germline J gene. Germline V gene data show CDR1 as WNHNN and CDR2 as SYGVQD (reference sequence). This CDR3 spans 14 amino acids. The J segment lost 3 bases and the V segment lost 6 bases, leaving 4 bases of the junction unmatched.

Worth noting for this clone: The CDR3 goes on 3 residues after the read ends, and that part is filled in from the germline J gene. The chain uses TRBV5-1 and TRBJ1-1, with D unresolved. CDR1 and CDR2 from the germline V gene are SGHRS and YFSETQ. V lost 0 bases to trimming and J lost 1 base, with 10 bases between them. The CDR3 has 15 amino acids. The DNA read from the CDR3 is TGCGCCAGCAGCTTGGCCCCATCGGGGAACACTGAA. The encoded protein is CASSLAPSGNTE. The complete CDR3 protein is CASSLAPSGNTEAFF.

This clone ranks as medium-sized in terms of frequency. The read falls 3 residues short of the CDR3 end, and the missing part is taken from the germline J gene. The chain is built from TRBV18 and TRBJ1-2; D is unresolved. Trimming removed 3 bases from V and 6 bases from J, with 17 bases in between. Germline V gene sequence: CDR1 KGHSH, CDR2 LQKENI. The CDR3 consists of 15 residues. The CDR3 region is CASSPRASSSDGYTF. The CDR3 bases that were read are TGTGCCAGCTCACCGCGGGCCTCCTCTTCGGATGGC.

A note on this clone: The read terminates 3 residues ahead of where the CDR3 ends, so the germline J gene completes it. The chain recombines TRBV20-1 with TRBJ1-5; 10 bases map to TRBD1. With 5 bases clipped from V and 6 bases from J, the junction kept 7 bases outside the gene matches. The V gene's germline CDR1 is DFQATT and CDR2 SNEGSKA (reference sequence). CDR3 length: 14 residues. Partial CDR3 DNA: TGCAGTGCTGCAAGGACAGGGGGTGGTCAGCCC. The encoded protein is CSAARTGGGQP. The entire CDR3 protein is CSAARTGGGQPQHF.

Remarks on this clone: Germline and junction disagree at one end, which may indicate a read error. The read ends 3 residues before the CDR3 terminus; that terminus is restored from the germline J gene. The chain joins TRBV7-7 to TRBJ2-6; TRBD1 is a possible D gene (6 bases). CDR3 length: 18 amino acids. CDR1 and CDR2 from the germline V gene are SSHAT and FNYEAQ (reference sequence). The part of the CDR3 DNA that was read is TGTGCTAGCAGCCTCGGACAGAGCCATAGCTCTGGGGCCAACGTC. Residues: CASSLGQSHSSGANV. The whole CDR3 is CASSLGQSHSSGANVLTF.

On this clone itself: Sequencing ends 3 residues short of the CDR3 end; the germline J gene provides the rest. The chain combines TRBV20-1 with TRBJ2-1; possibly TRBD1 for D (6 bases). The CDR3 contains 14 residues. V lost 5 bases and J 1 base, leaving 12 bases between the germline ends. Per germline, CDR1 DFQATT and CDR2 SNEGSKA (reference sequence). CDR3 in amino acids: CSAEQGPSYNEQFF. Incomplete CDR3 DNA: TGCAGTGCTGAACAGGGCCCTTCCTACAATGAG.

On this clone itself: The read gets to within 3 residues of the CDR3 end, and the germline J gene fills in the rest. J is TRBJ2-3 and V is TRBV20-1; TRBD1 aligns across 7 bases. There are 15 residues in the CDR3. The trim removed 4 bases at V and 2 bases at J, leaving 9 bases unmatched. The germline CDR1 and CDR2 sequences are DFQATT and SNEGSKA (reference sequence). The CDR3 is CSATAQGFPTDTQYF. The sequenced CDR3 bases are TGCAGTGCTACGGCACAGGGGTTCCCCACAGATACG.

A remark on this clone: The sequenced fragment ends 3 residues before the CDR3 boundary, so the rest is inferred from the germline J gene. This chain joins TRBV14 and TRBJ2-1, with 8 bases aligning to TRBD1. Germline V gene lookup returns CDR1 SGHDN and CDR2 FVKESK. V shed 4 bases and J 7 bases; nucleotides not matched to a gene: 9. CDR3 length equals 15 residues. The CDR3 DNA, read in part, is TGTGCCAGCAGCCCCGACCGGGACAGGACGAATGAG. Translated, it gives CASSPDRDRTNE. In full, the CDR3 is CASSPDRDRTNEQFF.